These 18 T cell receptor beta chains share one sample of origin, sequenced in a study of blood T cell repertoires in COVID-19. Libraries were prepared by immunoSEQ multiplex PCR; TCRdb keeps only in-frame clonotypes and omits some of them. The table includes approximately 120,000 clones, more than 70% detected once. The material sequenced was peripheral blood. The receptors originated from a woman of 80 years or more with acute or convalescent COVID-19.

The chain couples TRBV18 to TRBJ2-5; no clear D. Germline V lookup: CDR1 KGHSH, CDR2 LQKENI. The CDR3 is 12 amino acids. V was trimmed by 3 bases and J by 5 bases, leaving 7 bases between them. The chain's CDR3 is CASSPDAETQYF. The DNA of the CDR3 is TGTGCCAGCTCACCCGATGCGGAGACCCAGTACTTC.

The chain carries TRBV7-9 and TRBJ1-2; the match to TRBD1 covers 9 bases. Germline values: CDR1 SEHNR, CDR2 FQNEAQ (reference sequence). With 10 bases clipped from V and 6 bases from J, the junction kept 6 bases outside the gene matches. This CDR3 is 12 amino acids long. CDR3 in DNA: TGTGCCATATCACAGGGGGCGAATGGCTACACCTTC. Amino acid sequence: CAISQGANGYTF.

V and J are TRBV6-5 and TRBJ1-2; a weak D match, TRBD1 (5 bases). This CDR3 has 12 amino acids. Germline-derived CDR1 and CDR2 are MNHEY and SVGAGI. Trimming stripped 6 bases from V and 7 bases from J, with 12 bases between. The CDR3 DNA reads TGTGCCAGCAGGCCAGGGTTCGGTGGCTACACCTTC. This sequence encodes CASRPGFGGYTF.

This chain links TRBV5-1 with TRBJ1-4; D is unclear. The V and J ends lost 1 base and 1 base respectively, with 5 bases between them. Per the germline V gene, CDR1 is SGHRS and CDR2 is YFSETQ. CDR3 length: 14 residues. The CDR3 sequence is CASSLRGTNEKLFF. The CDR3 coding sequence is TGCGCCAGCAGCTTGCGGGGAACTAATGAAAAACTGTTTTTT.

The chain combines TRBV3-1 (or the pseudogene TRBV3-2) with TRBJ2-6; 11 bases agree with TRBD1. Per germline, CDR1 LGHDT and CDR2 YNNKEL (reference sequence). The CDR3 has 15 amino acids. Losses at the gene ends were 10 bases for V and 1 base for J; bases not matched to a gene: 3. CDR3 loop: CATGTGGSGANVLTF. The DNA of the CDR3 is TGTGCCACCGGGACAGGGGGATCTGGGGCCAACGTCCTGACTTTC.

This chain connects TRBV18 to TRBJ2-3; D uncertain. This CDR3 is 14 amino acids long. Deletions cut 3 bases from V and 2 bases from J, with 9 bases between. Germline CDR1 reads KGHSH; CDR2 reads LQKENI. The CDR3 coding sequence is TGTGCCAGCTCACCTCGCTCGGTCACAGATACGCAGTATTTT. It encodes CASSPRSVTDTQYF. The full variable domain, in which reference TRBV18 and TRBJ2-3 provide the parts outside the CDR3, is NAGVMQNPRHLVRRRGQEARLRCSPMKGHSHVYWYRQLPEEGLKFMVYLQKENIIDESGMPKERFSAEFPKEGPSILRIQQVVRGDSAAYFCASSPRSVTDTQYFGPGTRLTVL.

This chain uses TRBV3-1 (or the pseudogene TRBV3-2) with TRBJ2-7; 7 bases align to TRBD2. From germline, CDR1 is LGHDT and CDR2 YNNKEL (reference sequence). With 4 bases clipped from V and 5 bases from J, the junction kept 23 bases outside the gene matches. The CDR3 covers 19 residues. The CDR3: CASSPSQLGGVRLEDEQYF. CDR3 coding DNA: TGTGCCAGCAGCCCGAGTCAGCTGGGAGGGGTGCGACTTGAGGACGAGCAGTACTTC.

CDR3 residues: CAISAELGGLDEQFF. As DNA, the CDR3 is TGTGCCATCAGTGCTGAACTCGGGGGATTGGATGAGCAGTTCTTC. The V and J genes are TRBV10-3 and TRBJ2-1; the D gene is possibly TRBD2 (6 bases). Germline lookup yields CDR1 ENHRY and CDR2 SYGVKD. The V end lost 4 bases, the J end lost 8 bases, and 18 bases lay between the germline ends. The CDR3 loop spans 15 amino acids.

This clone has more than one count but fewer than ten. The rearrangement joins TRBV19 to TRBJ2-5; 9 bases are shared with TRBD1. The germline CDR1 and CDR2 sequences are LNHDA and SQIVND (reference sequence). Losses at the gene ends were 5 bases for V and 4 bases for J; bases not matched to a gene: 8. This CDR3 has 15 amino acids. The CDR3 DNA reads as TGTGCCAGTAGTCCCATCGGGACAGGGTCAGAGACCCAGTACTTC. As protein: CASSPIGTGSETQYF.

This clone was recorded a few times. The rearrangement links TRBV7-2 to TRBJ1-3, with D uncertain. Germline V lookup: CDR1 SGHTA, CDR2 FQGNSA. V was pared by 3 bases and J by 9 bases, with 12 bases between. CDR3 length: 13 amino acids. The CDR3 spells CASSLPGPGTIYF. The DNA for the CDR3 is TGTGCCAGCAGCTTGCCGGGTCCCGGCACCATATATTTT.

This sequence joins TRBV19 and TRBJ1-4; 8 nucleotides agree with TRBD1. V lost 6 bases to trimming and J lost 3 bases; unmatched junction nucleotides: 6. The CDR3 contains 15 residues. Per germline, CDR1 LNHDA and CDR2 SQIVND (reference sequence). CDR3 DNA sequence: TGTGCCAGTAGCGTTCAACAGGGGGCTAATGAAAAACTGTTTTTT. Its translation is CASSVQQGANEKLFF.

The chain has TRBV5-6 and TRBJ1-3; TRBD1 matches at 7 bases. The CDR3 runs 14 residues. Trimming at V came to 5 bases and at J to 8 bases, leaving 10 bases not matched to a gene. Germline loops: CDR1 SGHDT, CDR2 YYEEEE. This CDR3 is CASSGAGGKDTIYF. For the CDR3, the DNA is TGTGCCAGCAGTGGGGCAGGGGGAAAGGACACCATATATTTT. Together with reference TRBV5-6 and TRBJ1-3, the CDR3 gives the full variable domain: DAGVTQSPTHLIKTRGQQVTLRCSPKSGHDTVSWYQQALGQGPQFIFQYYEEEERQRGNFPDRFSGHQFPNYSSELNVNALLLGDSALYLCASSGAGGKDTIYFGEGSWLTVV.

This clone was picked up a small number of times. This chain links TRBV6-6 with TRBJ2-1; the match to TRBD2 covers 12 bases. CDR3 length equals 16 residues. Germline CDR1 and CDR2: MNHNY and SVGAGI (reference sequence). V shed 6 bases, J shed 2 bases, and the junction held 5 bases outside the gene matches. The chain's CDR3 is CASSPTSGRPYNEQFF. Written as DNA, the CDR3 is TGTGCCAGCAGCCCGACTAGCGGGAGACCCTACAATGAGCAGTTCTTC.

The rearrangement uses TRBV5-4 and TRBJ2-2, with 8 bases fitting TRBD2. Germline assignment: CDR1 SGHNT and CDR2 YYREEE (reference sequence). V shed 4 bases, J shed 4 bases, and the junction held 6 bases outside the gene matches. There are 15 residues in the CDR3. CDR3 nucleotides: TGTGCCAGCAGCCGCCGGACTAGCTCCACCGGGGAGCTGTTTTTT. Protein product: CASSRRTSSTGELFF.

This chain links TRBV29-1 with TRBJ2-5, with 7 bases matching TRBD1. Germline CDR1 and CDR2: SQVTM and ANQGSEA. The length of the CDR3 is 15 residues. Here the CDR3 reads CRDRQGSLCQETQYF. The CDR3 DNA reads TGCAGAGACAGACAGGGCAGCTTATGCCAAGAGACCCAGTACTTC.

The chain uses TRBV4-1 and TRBJ2-5, with D unclear. Germline lookup yields CDR1 MGHRA and CDR2 YSYEKL. Deletions cut 1 base from V and 3 bases from J, with 9 bases between. This CDR3 contains 14 residues. In DNA, the CDR3 is TGCGCCAGCAGCCAAGCAAACAGAAAAGAGACCCAGTACTTC. Translation: CASSQANRKETQYF.

J is TRBJ2-7 and V is TRBV10-3, with a weak D call TRBD1 (6 bases). The length of the CDR3 is 13 residues. Germline CDR1 is ENHRY and CDR2 is SYGVKD. Deletions cut 4 bases from V and 3 bases from J, with 10 bases between. CDR3 in amino acids: CAISAAQGYEQYF. The CDR3 DNA reads TGTGCCATCAGTGCGGCACAGGGCTACGAGCAGTACTTC.

The chain has TRBV25-1 and TRBJ1-4, with TRBD1 as a possible D gene (6 bases). V was pared by 4 bases and J by 4 bases, with 13 bases between. Per the germline V gene, CDR1 is MGHDK and CDR2 is SYGVNS. The CDR3 has 15 residues. The CDR3 bases are TGTGCCAGCAGTGCAAGGACAGTCTTTAATGAAAAACTGTTTTTT. Protein: CASSARTVFNEKLFF.